This T cell receptor beta chain was found in a study of shared clonotypes between healthy human individuals. Study-wide background: Each donor's CD8 memory used one plate, CD8 naive two, each CD4 subset three. Findings and caveats of the study: The sampled material consisted only of blood, and tissue repertoires are likely to differ. The study found lower generation probabilities in non-shared clonotypes than in those shared by all four donors.

The CDR3 extends over 16 amino acids. Trimming at V came to 4 bases and at J to 6 bases, leaving 7 bases not matched to a gene. CDR1 SGDLS and CDR2 YYNGEE come from the germline V gene. A word on this clone: Its antigen is undetermined.

Terminally differentiated effector memory CD45RA+ cells were left out of the naive CD8 fraction, which was CD45RO-negative and positively selected for CCR7. Each sample came from a Caucasian adult donor living in Nashville, Tennessee. Some clones are missing from TCRdb's copy, which holds only in-frame ones; the method was immunoSEQ multiplex PCR. The sample holds around 1.9 million clones; approximately 94% are singletons and the top ten take about 1.8%. The sequenced sample consisted of naive CD8+ T cells from PBMCs. This sequence was found in a young man in good health. Some clones in this sample may be carry-over from other donors' samples. V is TRBV9 and J is TRBJ2-2; 12 bases map to TRBD1. The CDR3 nucleotides are TGTGCCAGCAGCCCGCGGGACAGGGGGCTTCCCGGGGAGCTGTTTTTT. This gives the protein CASSPRDRGLPGELFF.